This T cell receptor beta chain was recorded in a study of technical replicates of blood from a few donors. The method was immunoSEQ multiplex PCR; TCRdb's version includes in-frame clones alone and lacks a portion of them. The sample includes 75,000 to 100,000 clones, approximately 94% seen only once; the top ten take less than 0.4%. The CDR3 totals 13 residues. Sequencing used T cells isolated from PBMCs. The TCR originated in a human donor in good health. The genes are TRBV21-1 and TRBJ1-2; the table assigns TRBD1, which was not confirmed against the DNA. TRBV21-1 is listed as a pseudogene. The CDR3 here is CASTRDRFGGYTF. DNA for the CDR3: TGTGCCAGCACCAGGGACAGGTTTGGTGGCTACACCTTC.